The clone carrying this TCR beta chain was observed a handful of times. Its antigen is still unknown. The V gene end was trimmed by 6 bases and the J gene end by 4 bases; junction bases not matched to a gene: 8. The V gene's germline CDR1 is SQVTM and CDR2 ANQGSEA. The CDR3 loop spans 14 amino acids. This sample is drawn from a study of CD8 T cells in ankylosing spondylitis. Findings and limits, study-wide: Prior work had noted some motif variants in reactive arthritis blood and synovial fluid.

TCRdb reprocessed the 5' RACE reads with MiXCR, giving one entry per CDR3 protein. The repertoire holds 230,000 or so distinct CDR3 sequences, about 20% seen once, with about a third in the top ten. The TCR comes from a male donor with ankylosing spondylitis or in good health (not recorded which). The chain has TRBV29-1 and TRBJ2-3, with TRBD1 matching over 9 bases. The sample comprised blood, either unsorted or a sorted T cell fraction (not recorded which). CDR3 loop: CSVLRDRVADTQYF. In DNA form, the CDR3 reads TGCAGCGTCCTCCGGGACAGGGTTGCAGATACGCAGTATTTT.